Listed below are T cell receptor beta chains from one sample, sequenced in a study of T cell repertoires in cytomegalovirus infection. TCRdb re-analysed the reads in MiXCR, keeping a single row per CDR3 protein. The table shows roughly 120,000 distinct CDR3 sequences, with approximately 30% occurring only once. Their antigens remain unidentified. The source material was CD8+ T cells from cultured PBMCs, sampled from culture after CMV antigen stimulation. The receptors were gathered from a human donor in good health (CMV status not recorded). Some clones in this sample may be carry-over from other donors' samples. The conserved cysteine and the conserved F or W are not part of the CDR3 here.

J gene: TRBJ1-1
V gene: TRBV27
CDR3 protein: ASGKGRGNTEAF

J gene: TRBJ2-1
V gene: TRBV12-3/TRBV12-4
CDR3 protein: ASGEYNEQS

J gene: TRBJ1-2
V gene: TRBV7-9
CDR3 protein: ASSLPGQAGYGYT

J gene: TRBJ2-1
V gene: TRBV7-6
CDR3 protein: ASSLRTGIEEQF

J gene: TRBJ2-3
V gene: TRBV11-3
CDR3 protein: ASSSNSATGTDTQY

J gene: TRBJ2-1
V gene: TRBV20-1
CDR3 protein: SARDSDSYNEQF

J gene: TRBJ2-7
V gene: TRBV7-8
CDR3 protein: ASSTPTGVPAYEQY

J gene: TRBJ1-3
V gene: TRBV7-4
CDR3 protein: ASSSGLGNTIY

J gene: TRBJ1-1
V gene: TRBV13
CDR3 protein: ASSPGRQSINTEAF

J gene: TRBJ2-1
V gene: TRBV6-6
CDR3 protein: ASSYSKVMRGGNEQF

J gene: TRBJ1-2
V gene: TRBV4-3
CDR3 protein: ASSQPGHGPEAMNYGYT

J gene: TRBJ2-2
V gene: TRBV19
CDR3 protein: ASSIGNGELF

J gene: TRBJ2-3
V gene: TRBV7-8
CDR3 protein: ASSFDTFSTDTQY

J gene: TRBJ2-3
V gene: TRBV12-3/TRBV12-4
CDR3 protein: ASSFLPSGGARDTQY

J gene: TRBJ2-1
V gene: TRBV9
CDR3 protein: ASSDTSTSYNEQF

J gene: TRBJ2-7
V gene: TRBV7-3
CDR3 protein: ASSPGTPPLGYEQY

J gene: TRBJ1-4
V gene: TRBV11-2
CDR3 protein: ASSGQGGFAEKLF

J gene: TRBJ2-3
V gene: TRBV5-5
CDR3 protein: ASSRGLAGGTDTQY

J gene: TRBJ2-7
V gene: TRBV7-2
CDR3 protein: ASSLYHGGAYEQY

J gene: TRBJ1-5
V gene: TRBV2
CDR3 protein: ASSLTGWLGNQPQH

J gene: TRBJ2-2
V gene: TRBV4-2
CDR3 protein: ASSQDASGGPYGELF

J gene: TRBJ1-6
V gene: TRBV11-2
CDR3 protein: ASSLDFQRNSPLH

J gene: TRBJ2-1
V gene: TRBV19
CDR3 protein: ASSLLGDEQF

J gene: TRBJ2-5
V gene: TRBV6-5
CDR3 protein: ASSYWGDRGSKTQY

J gene: TRBJ2-3
V gene: TRBV9
CDR3 protein: ASSVGYHAIGGPGRRFTDTQY

J gene: TRBJ2-7
V gene: TRBV20-1
CDR3 protein: SATRTNYYEQY

J gene: TRBJ2-1
V gene: TRBV29-1
CDR3 protein: SVDRVHTSGGTHRDEQF

J gene: TRBJ2-5
V gene: TRBV12-3/TRBV12-4
CDR3 protein: ASSLFRLAGGETQY

J gene: TRBJ2-6
V gene: TRBV27
CDR3 protein: ASSLTGGTGANVLT

J gene: TRBJ2-4
V gene: TRBV6-2/TRBV6-3
CDR3 protein: ASSYSWGLAKNIQY

J gene: TRBJ2-1
V gene: TRBV11-2
CDR3 protein: ASSLGRPSYNEQF

J gene: TRBJ1-1
V gene: TRBV5-6
CDR3 protein: ASTPGGGMNTEAF

J gene: TRBJ2-5
V gene: TRBV11-2
CDR3 protein: ASSLDPGLAGIDQETQY

J gene: TRBJ1-4
V gene: TRBV6-5
CDR3 protein: ASSYSSGGWHEKLF

J gene: TRBJ2-3
V gene: TRBV2
CDR3 protein: ASSDSRDRGYASFRSADTQY

J gene: TRBJ1-5
V gene: TRBV4-1
CDR3 protein: ASSQGPNQPQH

J gene: TRBJ1-2
V gene: TRBV20-1
CDR3 protein: SASGGGYT

J gene: TRBJ1-1
V gene: TRBV13
CDR3 protein: ASSSAAAANTEAF

J gene: TRBJ2-1
V gene: TRBV7-2
CDR3 protein: ASSFPRDRGKSPYNEQF

J gene: TRBJ1-1
V gene: TRBV19
CDR3 protein: ASSIRDPSEAF

J gene: TRBJ2-1
V gene: TRBV27
CDR3 protein: ASSLSMGGNNEQF

J gene: TRBJ2-1
V gene: TRBV20-1
CDR3 protein: SARAQTSGGYNEQF

J gene: TRBJ2-4
V gene: TRBV4-1
CDR3 protein: ASSQDYGTESNIQY

J gene: TRBJ1-2
V gene: TRBV20-1
CDR3 protein: SARFYGYT

J gene: TRBJ2-4
V gene: TRBV20-1
CDR3 protein: SARGRLEVGQLAKNIQY

J gene: TRBJ2-1
V gene: TRBV10-3
CDR3 protein: AISESRNEQF

J gene: TRBJ2-7
V gene: TRBV7-8
CDR3 protein: ASSLSGIYEQY

J gene: TRBJ1-1
V gene: TRBV2
CDR3 protein: ASSQGRTGWDRFEAF

J gene: TRBJ1-1
V gene: TRBV6-6
CDR3 protein: ASSNNAQGDGAEAF

J gene: TRBJ1-2
V gene: TRBV7-9
CDR3 protein: ASTRTEFYGYT

J gene: TRBJ1-5
V gene: TRBV15
CDR3 protein: ATSRGNGVGQPQH

J gene: TRBJ2-3
V gene: TRBV4-1
CDR3 protein: ASSQDHLAADTQY

J gene: TRBJ1-5
V gene: TRBV6-1
CDR3 protein: ASSDRGDQPQH

J gene: TRBJ1-1
V gene: TRBV19
CDR3 protein: ASSPRANTEAF

J gene: TRBJ2-1
V gene: TRBV11-2
CDR3 protein: ASSFGRSGGFNNEQF

J gene: TRBJ1-6
V gene: TRBV7-9
CDR3 protein: ASSSPAGGYNSPLH

J gene: TRBJ2-2
V gene: TRBV5-4
CDR3 protein: ASSWDRGAGELF

J gene: TRBJ1-3
V gene: TRBV10-3
CDR3 protein: AISEPIKADSGNTIY

J gene: TRBJ2-1
V gene: TRBV6-6
CDR3 protein: ASSGTGPNEQF

J gene: TRBJ2-1
V gene: TRBV6-4
CDR3 protein: ASSDGGTGDYNEQF